This TCR beta chain originates from a study of blood T cell repertoires in COVID-19. TCRdb's copy holds only in-frame clones and misses some; the assay was immunoSEQ multiplex PCR. The sample holds roughly 300,000 clones, approximately 87% seen once. Per the germline V gene, CDR1 is GTSNPN and CDR2 is SVGIG (reference sequence). This CDR3 is 13 amino acids long. The V gene lost 0 bases and the J gene lost 3 bases, with 8 bases spanning the gap. The rearrangement uses TRBV30 and TRBJ1-2; D is unresolved. This receptor was identified in a woman aged 50 to 65 who had recovered from COVID-19. The source material was peripheral blood. CDR3 DNA: TGTGCCTGGAGTGTAAATCTCTACTATGGCTACACCTTC. Translation: CAWSVNLYYGYTF.